Below, 27 T cell receptor beta chains from the same sample are listed, as sequenced in a study of blood T cell repertoires in COVID-19. Sequencing used immunoSEQ multiplex PCR; TCRdb keeps in-frame clones, though not all of them. The sample comprises under 80,000 clones, 65% to 90% of which are singletons, and about 6% rests with the top ten. The specimen was peripheral blood. The receptors were sampled from a woman aged 55-69 years with acute or convalescent COVID-19.

V gene TRBV7-6 combines with J gene TRBJ2-2; D not certain. The CDR3 is 16 amino acids. V lost 1 base, J lost 0 bases, and 9 bases lay in between. Germline CDR1 reads SGHVS; CDR2 reads FNYEAQ. The CDR3 sequence is CASSLEATANTGELFF. CDR3 nucleotides: TGTGCCAGCAGCTTAGAGGCTACAGCGAACACCGGGGAGCTGTTTTTT.

This chain connects TRBV6-4 to TRBJ2-3; tentatively, D is TRBD1 (6 bases). Germline V CDR1 and CDR2: MRHNA, SNTAGT. Trimming shortened V by 5 bases and J by 5 bases, and 11 bases separated the two germline ends. This CDR3 region has 13 residues. CDR3 residues: CASSWDTGDTQYF. CDR3 sequence (DNA): TGTGCCAGCAGTTGGGACACTGGAGATACGCAGTATTTT.

As for this clone: Within the sample, other DNA sequences also encode this same CDR3. This sequence joins TRBV3-1 (or the pseudogene TRBV3-2) and TRBJ1-2, with a tentative D call TRBD1 (5 bases). CDR1 is LGHDT, CDR2 YNNKEL, per germline (reference sequence). Trimming left V 3 bases short and J 1 base short, with 9 bases between. This CDR3 spans 14 amino acids. The CDR3 loop is CASSQGGVNYGYTF. CDR3 coding DNA: TGTGCCAGCAGCCAGGGGGGGGTTAACTATGGCTACACCTTC.

The chain employs TRBV28 and TRBJ1-2, with D maybe TRBD1 (5 bases). CDR1 MDHEN and CDR2 SYDVKM come from the germline V gene. This CDR3 comprises 16 residues. V was pared by 6 bases and J by 0 bases, with 17 bases between. The CDR3 sequence is CASSDTAGRANYGYTF. CDR3 in DNA: TGTGCCAGCAGCGACACCGCAGGGCGAGCTAACTATGGCTACACCTTC.

In regard to this clone: At one end, the junction sequence differs from germline, possibly due to a read error. The rearrangement joins TRBV27 to TRBJ2-3, with D perhaps matching TRBD2 (7 bases). Germline V gene sequence: CDR1 MNHEY, CDR2 SMNVEV (reference sequence). This CDR3 is built from 15 residues. The CDR3 DNA reads as TGTGCCAGCAACCCAATTTGGGGGGGCACCGATACGCAGTATTTT. This codes for CASNPIWGGTDTQYF.

This chain joins TRBV5-1 and TRBJ1-5; TRBD1 matches 7 bases. The ends lost 7 bases at V and 7 bases at J; junction bases unmatched: 17. CDR1 SGHRS and CDR2 YFSETQ come from the germline V gene. This CDR3 spans 16 amino acids. For the CDR3, the DNA is TGCGCCAGCTCCTCTAACCCAGGGGGAATTGGACAGCCCCAGCATTTT. As protein: CASSSNPGGIGQPQHF.

The gene calls are TRBV12-3 or TRBV12-4 and TRBJ1-2, with D unresolved. The CDR3 sequence is 13 residues long. Trimming removed 7 bases at V and 4 bases at J, with 13 bases between. This CDR3 reads CASTSSGGYGYTF. The CDR3 coding sequence is TGTGCCAGCACCTCTTCCGGAGGCTATGGCTACACCTTC.

The chain carries TRBV27 and TRBJ2-1; maybe TRBD2 (6 bases). V gave up 0 bases and J gave up 6 bases, with 12 bases separating them. Germline V gene sequence: CDR1 MNHEY, CDR2 SMNVEV (reference sequence). CDR3 length: 15 residues. The CDR3 nucleotides read TGTGCCAGCAGTTTATCGGTCGGGGGTGGCAATGAGCAGTTCTTC. It translates to CASSLSVGGGNEQFF.

V is TRBV19 and J is TRBJ1-5; perhaps TRBD1 as D (5 bases). Germline V gene lookup returns CDR1 LNHDA and CDR2 SQIVND (reference sequence). V lost 2 bases and J 1 base, leaving 9 bases between the germline ends. This CDR3 comprises 15 residues. CDR3 DNA sequence: TGTGCCAGTAGTATAACAGGCAAGAGCAATCAGCCCCAGCATTTT. This sequence encodes CASSITGKSNQPQHF. Supplemented by reference TRBV19 and TRBJ1-5, the full variable domain reads DGGITQSPKYLFRKEGQNVTLSCEQNLNHDAMYWYRQDPGQGLRLIYYSQIVNDFQKGDIAEGYSVSREKKESFPLTVTSAQKNPTAFYLCASSITGKSNQPQHFGDGTRLSIL.

As DNA, the CDR3 is TGTGCCAGCAGAGCAACCCCAAGTTCCACCCAGCATTTT. Its protein is CASRATPSSTQHF. The V call is TRBV6-5, the J call TRBJ1-5, with D unresolved. Trimming took off 6 bases at V and 11 bases at J, with 17 bases between the two ends. This CDR3 spans 13 amino acids. Looked up from germline, CDR1 is MNHEY and CDR2 is SVGAGI.

CDR3 bases: TGTGCCAGCAGCTCCCTTGCCGGGACACCCTATGGCTACACCTTC. Translating it yields CASSSLAGTPYGYTF. This chain links TRBV11-2 with TRBJ1-2; possibly TRBD1 for D (6 bases). Germline V gene lookup returns CDR1 SGHAT and CDR2 FQNNGV. This CDR3 contains 15 residues. V shed 4 bases and J shed 4 bases, with 16 bases lying between them. Full variable domain (rest looked up from reference TRBV11-2 and TRBJ1-2): EAGVAQSPRYKIIEKRQSVAFWCNPISGHATLYWYQQILGQGPKLLIQFQNNGVVDDSQLPKDRFSAERLKGVDSTLKIQPAKLEDSAVYLCASSSLAGTPYGYTFGSGTRLTVV.

The chain links TRBV5-1 to TRBJ1-6; 8 nucleotides align to TRBD1. The V gene's germline CDR1 is SGHRS and CDR2 YFSETQ. V shed 4 bases and J 9 bases; nucleotides not matched to a gene: 9. This CDR3 region has 15 residues. CDR3 DNA: TGCGCCAGCAGCCCTGGACAGGGTTTGATTTCACCCCTCCACTTT. Translation gives CASSPGQGLISPLHF.

J is TRBJ2-1 and V is TRBV11-2; 7 nucleotides align to TRBD1. The V gene end was trimmed by 3 bases and the J gene end by 0 bases; junction bases not matched to a gene: 5. Germline CDR1 and CDR2: SGHAT and FQNNGV. This CDR3 has 16 residues. CDR3 protein: CASSLRQGSSYNEQFF. CDR3 DNA sequence: TGTGCCAGCAGCTTGAGACAGGGCAGCTCCTACAATGAGCAGTTCTTC.

The chain joins TRBV3-1 (or the pseudogene TRBV3-2) to TRBJ2-3; D gene ambiguous. Trimming shortened V by 0 bases and J by 6 bases, and 10 bases separated the two germline ends. Germline V lookup: CDR1 LGHDT, CDR2 YNNKEL (reference sequence). The CDR3 sequence is 14 residues long. CDR3 sequence: CASSQEALRDTQYF. The CDR3 region has the DNA TGTGCCAGCAGCCAAGAAGCCCTCCGGGATACGCAGTATTTT.

V and J are TRBV19 and TRBJ1-4; 7 bases line up with TRBD1. CDR1 and CDR2 (germline): LNHDA, SQIVND (reference sequence). The CDR3 spans 20 residues. After removal of 2 bases from V and 8 bases from J, the junction contained 23 bases not matched to a gene. CDR3 region: CASSIFFSWDSTGRREKLFF. In nucleotides, the CDR3 is TGTGCCAGTAGTATATTTTTCTCGTGGGACTCGACAGGGAGACGGGAAAAACTGTTTTTT.

This clone was seen once. The rearrangement joins TRBV30 to TRBJ1-1; tentative D call: TRBD1 (6 bases). Germline CDR1 is GTSNPN and CDR2 is SVGIG (reference sequence). The CDR3 sequence is 17 residues long. V was pared by 0 bases and J by 3 bases, with 20 bases between. This chain's CDR3 is CAWSVYPLRGWDTEAFF. The DNA of the CDR3 is TGTGCCTGGAGTGTATATCCGCTTAGGGGGTGGGACACTGAAGCTTTCTTT.

The chain links TRBV4-1 to TRBJ1-4; 8 nucleotides agree with TRBD1. CDR3 size: 17 residues. The J segment lost 7 bases and the V segment lost 1 base, leaving 11 bases of the junction unmatched. Germline V gene lookup returns CDR1 MGHRA and CDR2 YSYEKL. CDR3 in amino acids: CASSQVLGQGISEKLFF. The CDR3 DNA sequence: TGCGCCAGCAGCCAAGTCTTAGGACAGGGCATTAGTGAAAAACTGTTTTTT.

V usage is TRBV5-1 and J usage is TRBJ2-1; weak D call: TRBD2 (5 bases). Germline V gives CDR1 SGHRS, CDR2 YFSETQ. There are 11 residues in the CDR3. V lost 4 bases to trimming and J lost 8 bases, with 7 bases between them. CDR3 sequence (DNA): TGCGCCAGCAGCGCGGACTATGAGCAGTTCTTC. It encodes CASSADYEQFF.

The chain employs TRBV5-1 and TRBJ2-7; 7 bases map to TRBD1. CDR3 length equals 17 residues. Germline V gives CDR1 SGHRS, CDR2 YFSETQ. V was clipped by 2 bases and J by 2 bases; unmatched bases: 13. The CDR3 here is CASSFQLTGNLAYEQYF. The CDR3 DNA is TGCGCCAGCAGCTTTCAACTGACAGGGAATCTCGCCTACGAGCAGTACTTC.

This clone was seen repeatedly, ten times or more. The same CDR3 also results from other DNA sequences found in this sample. The chain couples TRBV20-1 to TRBJ1-1, with no clear D. The CDR3 has 11 amino acids. Trimming left V 6 bases short and J 1 base short, with 6 bases between. CDR1 is DFQATT and CDR2 is SNEGSKA in the germline V gene (reference sequence). CDR3: CSAAENTEAFF. CDR3 nucleotides: TGCAGTGCGGCAGAGAACACTGAAGCTTTCTTT.

The V call is TRBV6-5, the J call TRBJ1-5; 8 nucleotides line up with TRBD1. V trimming: 4 bases; J trimming: 0 bases; junction bases outside the gene matches: 2. The length of the CDR3 is 15 residues. Germline CDR1 MNHEY, CDR2 SVGAGI. CDR3 amino acids: CASSSTGVSNQPQHF. CDR3 DNA sequence: TGTGCCAGCAGTTCGACAGGGGTTAGCAATCAGCCCCAGCATTTT.

The CDR3 reads CASSLDRVLHF. In DNA, the CDR3 is TGTGCCAGCAGCCTTGACAGAGTTCTCCACTTT. The rearrangement links TRBV14 to TRBJ1-6, with D perhaps matching TRBD1 (5 bases). CDR3 length: 11 residues. Trimming shortened V by 4 bases and J by 16 bases, and 11 bases separated the two germline ends. CDR1 SGHDN and CDR2 FVKESK come from the germline V gene.

A remark on this clone: Other DNA sequences in the sample encode the same CDR3. The rearrangement uses TRBV3-1 (or the pseudogene TRBV3-2) and TRBJ1-6; D not resolved. CDR3 size: 13 residues. V was trimmed by 3 bases and J by 7 bases, leaving 7 bases between them. Germline CDR1 reads LGHDT; CDR2 reads YNNKEL (reference sequence). CDR3 protein: CASSQGRNSPLHF. In DNA form, the CDR3 reads TGTGCCAGCAGCCAGGGCCGCAATTCACCCCTCCACTTT.

The chain is built from TRBV24-1 and TRBJ1-3; D is undetermined. This CDR3 contains 14 residues. Trimming removed 5 bases at V and 4 bases at J, with 11 bases between. Looked up from germline, CDR1 is KGHDR and CDR2 is SFDVKD. This CDR3 is CATSARGRGNTIYF. As DNA, the CDR3 is TGTGCCACCAGTGCCCGCGGCCGAGGAAACACCATATATTTT.

The genes are TRBV4-1 and TRBJ1-2, with 7 bases identical to TRBD1. Trimming cost V 1 base and J 5 bases; bases outside gene matches: 10. This CDR3 contains 16 residues. Germline V CDR1 and CDR2: MGHRA, YSYEKL. The CDR3 region has the DNA TGCGCCAGCAGCCAAGCCGGGACAGTCCTCGGGTATGGCTACACCTTC. Translating it yields CASSQAGTVLGYGYTF.

This chain connects TRBV4-1 to TRBJ1-3, with unresolved D. This CDR3 has 14 amino acids. From germline, CDR1 is MGHRA and CDR2 YSYEKL. V gave up 1 base and J gave up 4 bases, with 8 bases separating them. The CDR3: CASSQGADGNTIYF. CDR3 bases: TGCGCCAGCAGCCAAGGGGCAGACGGAAACACCATATATTTT.

The CDR3 region is CASSPDRGRYNEQFF. The CDR3 DNA follows: TGTGCCAGCAGTCCGGACAGGGGTAGATACAATGAGCAGTTCTTC. The J gene is TRBJ2-1, the V gene TRBV28; 9 bases are shared with TRBD1. This CDR3 contains 15 residues. The germline V gene has CDR1 MDHEN and CDR2 SYDVKM. With V trimmed by 5 bases and J by 4 bases, 6 bases remained unmatched. The full variable domain, in which reference TRBV28 and TRBJ2-1 provide the parts outside the CDR3, is DVKVTQSSRYLVKRTGEKVFLECVQDMDHENMFWYRQDPGLGLRLIYFSYDVKMKEKGDIPEGYSVSREKKERFSLILESASTNQTSMYLCASSPDRGRYNEQFFGPGTRLTVL.